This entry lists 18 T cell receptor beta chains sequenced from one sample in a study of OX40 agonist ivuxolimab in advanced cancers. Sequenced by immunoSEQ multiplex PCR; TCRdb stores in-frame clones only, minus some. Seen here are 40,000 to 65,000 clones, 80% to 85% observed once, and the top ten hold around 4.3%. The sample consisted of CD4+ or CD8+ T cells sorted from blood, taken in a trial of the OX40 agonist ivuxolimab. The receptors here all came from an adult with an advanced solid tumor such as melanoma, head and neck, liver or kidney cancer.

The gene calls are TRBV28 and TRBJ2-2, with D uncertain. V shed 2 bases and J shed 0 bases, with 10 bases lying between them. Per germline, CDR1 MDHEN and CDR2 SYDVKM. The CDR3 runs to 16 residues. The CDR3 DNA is TGTGCCAGCAGTTTACACACTGACGCGAACACCGGGGAGCTGTTTTTT. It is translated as CASSLHTDANTGELFF.

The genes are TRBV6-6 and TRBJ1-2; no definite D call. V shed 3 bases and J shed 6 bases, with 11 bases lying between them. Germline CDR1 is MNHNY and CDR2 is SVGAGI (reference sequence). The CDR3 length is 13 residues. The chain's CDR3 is CASSYMVGNGYTF. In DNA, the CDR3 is TGTGCCAGCAGTTATATGGTTGGGAATGGCTACACCTTC.

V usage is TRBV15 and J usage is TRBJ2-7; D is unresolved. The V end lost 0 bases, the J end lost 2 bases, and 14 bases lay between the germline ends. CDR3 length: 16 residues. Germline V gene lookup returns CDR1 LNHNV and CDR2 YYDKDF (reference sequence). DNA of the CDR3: TGTGCCACCAGCAGAGATCCAAGGACGCACCCCTACGAGCAGTACTTC. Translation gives CATSRDPRTHPYEQYF.

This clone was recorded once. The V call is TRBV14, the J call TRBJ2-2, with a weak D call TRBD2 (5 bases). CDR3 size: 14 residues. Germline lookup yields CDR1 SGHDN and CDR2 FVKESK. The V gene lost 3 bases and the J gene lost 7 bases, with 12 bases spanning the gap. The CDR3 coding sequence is TGTGCCAGCAGCCACCAGACCGAGGGCGGGGAGCTGTTTTTT. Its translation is CASSHQTEGGELFF.

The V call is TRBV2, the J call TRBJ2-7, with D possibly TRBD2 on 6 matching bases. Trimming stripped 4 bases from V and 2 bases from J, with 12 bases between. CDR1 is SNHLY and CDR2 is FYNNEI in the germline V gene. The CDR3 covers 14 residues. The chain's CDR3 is CASSAWGVPYEQYF. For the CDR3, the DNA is TGTGCCAGCAGTGCCTGGGGGGTCCCCTACGAGCAGTACTTC.

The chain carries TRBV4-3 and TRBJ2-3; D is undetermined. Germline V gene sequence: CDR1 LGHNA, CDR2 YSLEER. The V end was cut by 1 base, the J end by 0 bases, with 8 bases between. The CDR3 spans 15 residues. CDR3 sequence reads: CASSQVAPSTDTQYF. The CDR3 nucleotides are TGCGCCAGCAGCCAAGTCGCGCCGAGCACAGATACGCAGTATTTT.

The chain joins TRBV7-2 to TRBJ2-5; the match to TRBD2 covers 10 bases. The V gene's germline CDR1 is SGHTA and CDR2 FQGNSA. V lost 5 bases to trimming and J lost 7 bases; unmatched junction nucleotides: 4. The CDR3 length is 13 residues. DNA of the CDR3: TGTGCCAGCAGCCTCAGCGGGAGGGGGACCCAGTACTTC. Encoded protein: CASSLSGRGTQYF.

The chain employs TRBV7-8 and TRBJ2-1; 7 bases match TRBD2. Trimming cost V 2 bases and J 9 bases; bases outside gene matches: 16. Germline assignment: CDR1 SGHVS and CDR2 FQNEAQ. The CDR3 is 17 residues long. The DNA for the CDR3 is TGTGCCAGCAGCTTACGGCGGGAGAGTCGGGGTAACGGTGAGCAGTTCTTC. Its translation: CASSLRRESRGNGEQFF.

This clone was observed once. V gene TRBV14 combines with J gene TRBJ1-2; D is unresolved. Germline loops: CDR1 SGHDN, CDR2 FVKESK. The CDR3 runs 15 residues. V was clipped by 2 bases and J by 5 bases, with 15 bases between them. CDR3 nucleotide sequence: TGTGCCAGCAGCCAAAAAGTAGGCGGAACATATGGCTACACCTTC. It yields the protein CASSQKVGGTYGYTF. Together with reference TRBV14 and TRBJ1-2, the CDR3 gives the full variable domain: EAGVTQFPSHSVIEKGQTVTLRCDPISGHDNLYWYRRVMGKEIKFLLHFVKESKQDESGMPNNRFLAERTGGTYSTLKVQPAELEDSGVYFCASSQKVGGTYGYTFGSGTRLTVV.

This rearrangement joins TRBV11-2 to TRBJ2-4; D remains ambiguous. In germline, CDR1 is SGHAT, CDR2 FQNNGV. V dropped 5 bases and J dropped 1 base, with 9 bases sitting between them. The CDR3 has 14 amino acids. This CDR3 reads CASSPFTAKNIQYF. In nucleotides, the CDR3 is TGTGCCAGCAGCCCCTTTACGGCCAAAAACATTCAGTACTTC. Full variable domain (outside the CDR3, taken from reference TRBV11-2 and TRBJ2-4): EAGVAQSPRYKIIEKRQSVAFWCNPISGHATLYWYQQILGQGPKLLIQFQNNGVVDDSQLPKDRFSAERLKGVDSTLKIQPAKLEDSAVYLCASSPFTAKNIQYFGAGTRLSVL.

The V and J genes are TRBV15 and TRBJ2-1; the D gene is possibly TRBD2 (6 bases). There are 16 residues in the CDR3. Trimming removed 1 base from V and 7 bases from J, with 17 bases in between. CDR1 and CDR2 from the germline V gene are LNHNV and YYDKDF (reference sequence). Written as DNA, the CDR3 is TGTGCCACCAGCAGAGTTCCGGGAGTGTCAGTAAATGAGCAGTTCTTC. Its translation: CATSRVPGVSVNEQFF.

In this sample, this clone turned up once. The CDR3 coding sequence is TGCAGCGTTCATACGGGATGGAGTAGCGGTGAGCAGTTCTTC. It yields the protein CSVHTGWSSGEQFF. V usage is TRBV29-1 and J usage is TRBJ2-1; D is perhaps TRBD2 (6 bases). CDR1 and CDR2 (germline): SQVTM, ANQGSEA. Between the trimmed V and J ends, which lost 5 bases and 9 bases, there was a span of 20 bases. The CDR3 length is 14 residues.

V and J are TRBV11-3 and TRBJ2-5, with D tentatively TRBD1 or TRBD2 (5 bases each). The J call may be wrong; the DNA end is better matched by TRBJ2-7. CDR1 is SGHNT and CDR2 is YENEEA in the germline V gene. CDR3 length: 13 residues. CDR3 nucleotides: TGTGCCAGCAGCGCGAGGGGCTCCTACGAGCAGTACTTC. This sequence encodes CASSARGSYEQYF.

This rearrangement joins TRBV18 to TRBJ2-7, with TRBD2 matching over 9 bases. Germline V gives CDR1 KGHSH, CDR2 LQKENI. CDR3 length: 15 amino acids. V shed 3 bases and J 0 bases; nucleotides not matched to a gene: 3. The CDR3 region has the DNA TGTGCCAGCTCACCCGGACTAGCGAGCTCCTACGAGCAGTACTTC. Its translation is CASSPGLASSYEQYF.

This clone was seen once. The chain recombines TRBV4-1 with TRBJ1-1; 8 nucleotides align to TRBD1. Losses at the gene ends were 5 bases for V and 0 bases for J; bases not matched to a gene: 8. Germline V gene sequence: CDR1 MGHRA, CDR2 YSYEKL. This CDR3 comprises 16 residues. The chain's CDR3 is CASSSDRGGMNTEAFF. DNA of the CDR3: TGCGCCAGCAGCTCTGACAGGGGTGGAATGAACACTGAAGCTTTCTTT.

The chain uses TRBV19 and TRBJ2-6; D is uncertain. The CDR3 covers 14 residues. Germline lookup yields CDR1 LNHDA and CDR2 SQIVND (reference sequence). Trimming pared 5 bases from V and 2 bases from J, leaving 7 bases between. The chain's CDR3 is CASSGQAGANVLTF. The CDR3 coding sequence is TGTGCCAGTAGTGGGCAGGCTGGGGCCAACGTCCTGACTTTC.

CDR3: CASSPPTGSYGYTF. The CDR3 region has the DNA TGCGCCAGCAGTCCCCCGACAGGGTCCTATGGCTACACCTTC. The rearrangement joins TRBV23-1 to TRBJ1-2; 7 bases match TRBD1. TRBV23-1 is known as an ORF, though its function is uncertain. CDR3 length: 14 residues. After removal of 4 bases from V and 4 bases from J, the junction contained 6 bases not matched to a gene.

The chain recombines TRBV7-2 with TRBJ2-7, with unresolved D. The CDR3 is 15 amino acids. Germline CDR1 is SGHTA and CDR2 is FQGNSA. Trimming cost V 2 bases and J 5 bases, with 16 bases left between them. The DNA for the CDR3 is TGTGCCAGCAGCTTACTTATTAGCAACATCCACGAGCAGTACTTC. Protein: CASSLLISNIHEQYF.